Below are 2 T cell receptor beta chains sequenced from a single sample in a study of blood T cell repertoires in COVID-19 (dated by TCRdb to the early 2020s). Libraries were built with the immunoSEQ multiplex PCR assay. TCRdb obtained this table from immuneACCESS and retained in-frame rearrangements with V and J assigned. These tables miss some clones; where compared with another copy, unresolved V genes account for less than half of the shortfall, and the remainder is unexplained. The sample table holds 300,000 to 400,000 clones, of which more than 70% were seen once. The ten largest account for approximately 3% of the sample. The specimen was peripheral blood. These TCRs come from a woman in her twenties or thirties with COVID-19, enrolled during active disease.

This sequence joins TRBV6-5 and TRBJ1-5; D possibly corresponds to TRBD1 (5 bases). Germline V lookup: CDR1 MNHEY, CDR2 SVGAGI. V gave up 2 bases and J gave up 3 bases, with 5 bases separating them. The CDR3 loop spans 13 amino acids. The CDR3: CASSYGANQPQHF. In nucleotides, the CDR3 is TGTGCCAGCAGTTACGGGGCCAATCAGCCCCAGCATTTT.

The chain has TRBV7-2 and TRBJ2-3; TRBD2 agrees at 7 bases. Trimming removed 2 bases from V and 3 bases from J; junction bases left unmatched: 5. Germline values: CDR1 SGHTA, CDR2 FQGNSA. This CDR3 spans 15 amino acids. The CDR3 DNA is TGTGCCAGCAGCTTAAGCGGGGCCCGGACAGATACGCAGTATTTT. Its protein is CASSLSGARTDTQYF.